This T cell receptor (beta chain) emerged from a study of shared clonotypes between healthy human individuals (TCRdb year 2020). Regarding the research as a whole: The cohort included a few men and a couple of women between 18 and 49 years of age. For each donor, CD4 naive and CD4 memory were each run on three plates, CD8 naive on two plates, and CD8 memory on one plate. To estimate repertoire size and how much clonotypes are shared between individuals, the study performed deep sequencing of blood TCR repertoires from about 5 healthy adults. Libraries were prepared and TCR repertoires were sequenced by different laboratories using diverse techniques, in order to increase sequencing depth and limit assay-specific biases. Leukapheresis yielded between about 0.8 and 9.5 billion PBMCs per donor.

Looking up the germline V gene yields CDR1 MNHNS and CDR2 SASEGT. Trimming at the junction amounts to 9 bases on V and 2 bases on J, and the germline ends lie 14 bases apart. From cysteine to phenylalanine, the CDR3 is 13 amino acids long. Only the CDR3 DNA is retained, 39 bases long and in frame from the first base. Using the deep immunoSEQ assay, TCR CDR3 regions were amplified from genomic DNA by multiplex PCR. Genomic DNA extracted from each cell subset was distributed evenly over all wells of several immunoSEQ 96-well plates, and each plate served as one replicate. For sorted subsets, about 200 ng genomic DNA, equal to 30,000 or so T cell genomes, was loaded into each replicate PCR. The purified libraries were quantified using a Qubit 3.0 fluorometer, sized with a Bioanalyzer 2100, and then quantified again using the KAPA Library Quantification kit. Every immunoSEQ 96-well plate was sequenced on a dedicated single-read 150-cycle Illumina NextSeq 550 flow cell. As for how the authors treated the data: Because the immunoSEQ output held only junctional sequences and lacked quality scores, the filtering could not match the filtering applied to full-length reads. Sequences were annotated with PyIR, a Python wrapper for IgBLAST v1.9, using IMGT germline references to assign V/J genes and CDR3. Reads were filtered out if the reads had weak V/J assignments (E-value above 1e-6), no CDR3, stop codons, out-of-frame junctions, or ambiguous translated residues. V3J clonotypes were defined as sequences sharing the same inferred V gene, J gene, and CDR3 amino acid sequence. Percentage overlap between repertoires was calculated by dividing the number of shared unique clonotypes by the size of the smaller repertoire. Three approaches were used to assess repertoire richness: RTK rarefaction, the Chao1 estimator, and Recon v2.1 estimates of unobserved clonotypes. Generation probabilities for all TCRbeta clonotypes obtained by the gDNA method from a handful of donors were computed using OLGA. Imported from immuneACCESS, the table was reduced by TCRdb to in-frame sequences with V and J called. These copies leave out some clones; in studies compared against another copy, an unresolved V gene accounts for under half, and the cause of the remainder is not known. V, J and clone size reflect that table, while D and trimming were determined from the DNA. The sample table records under 1 million clones; approximately 92% of these occur just once. The top ten clonotypes cover under 30% of the sample.

Results the study describes overall, beyond this receptor: Pairwise subsampling led to the expectation that sequencing depth would affect the degree of clonotype sharing among donors. Even with the large sequencing depth, rarefaction of the sorted-subset datasets indicated that sequencing was incomplete. Estimated clonotype richness was generally larger for naive than for memory subsets. Compared with non-shared clonotypes, the clonotypes found in all four sorted-subset donors had higher generation probabilities. Because the study included a small number of donors, the genetic and exposure-history diversity represented was limited. Sampling was restricted to blood, and TCR repertoires in tissue are likely to differ from TCR repertoires in blood. Across a few donors, approximately 4.9% of naive CD4, approximately 3.6% of naive CD8, around 2.1% of memory CD4, and approximately 0.4% of memory CD8 clonotypes were shared.

CD8 naive samples consisted of CD45RO-negative cells that were positively selected for CCR7, yielding a CD45RA+CCR7+ population without TemRA cells. The donors were healthy, HIV-negative adults with no recently reported acute infections or vaccinations. All donors were Caucasian adults living in Nashville, Tennessee, USA. Blood was obtained by leukapheresis, after which PBMCs were separated by Ficoll-Histopaque density gradient centrifugation and cryopreserved in liquid nitrogen vapor phase. Analytical flow cytometry was used to check the purity and quantity of each magnetically sorted T cell population. Genomic DNA was isolated from each sorted fraction and quantified by UV absorbance on a Nanodrop 2000c. Concerning this clone: The antigen this receptor binds is unknown. Per-nucleotide qualities are absent, and no much larger clonotype sits a single base away.

This receptor chain uses TRBV6-1 and TRBJ2-7, with a tentative D gene TRBD2 over 5 matching bases. The clonotype comes from a man younger than 45 in good health. Sequencing used naive CD8+ T cells sorted from blood. The label giving this sample's cell subset or site can be read as: CD45RA+CCR7+. The sequenced DNA: TGTGCCAGTAACACAGCGGTAGCCTACGAGCAGTACTTC. This translates into CASNTAVAYEQYF.